This T cell receptor (beta chain) is drawn from a study of vaccination effects on CD4 cells after COVID-19. The assay was immunoSEQ multiplex PCR, and TCRdb's table has in-frame clones only and misses some. The table lists 50,000 or so clones, around 67% of them singletons. As for this clone: The target antigen is unknown.

Once cultured for 10 days, the cells underwent separation to obtain CD4+ T cells. The vaccine recipients had no prior SARS-CoV-2 infection, with negative nucleocapsid antibodies. Days 3 and 7 were when half the medium was replaced with IL-2 medium. The CDR3 contains 13 residues. CDR1 is SGHNT, CDR2 YYREEE, per germline (reference sequence). V trimming: 4 bases; J trimming: 3 bases; junction bases outside the gene matches: 2. Overall study results and limits: The study, lacking early post-infection timepoints, had few convalescent patients. Clones from infection and from vaccination both contracted markedly late after vaccination.

The chain couples TRBV5-4 to TRBJ2-7; 9 bases are a match to TRBD1. The clonotype was recovered from a human donor who received a COVID-19 vaccine. Material: CD4+ T cells from PBMCs cultured without peptide, obtained before COVID-19 vaccination. CDR3 sequence: CASSRTGDYEQYF. The CDR3 bases are TGTGCCAGCAGCAGGACAGGGGACTACGAGCAGTACTTC.